This TCR beta chain was sequenced for a study of T cells in Graves' hyperthyroidism and ophthalmopathy. V shed 5 bases, J shed 5 bases, and the junction held 10 bases outside the gene matches. CDR1 and CDR2 from the germline V gene are SGHRS and YFSETQ. The CDR3 extends over 15 amino acids. RNA transcripts were the template for amplifying TCR beta CDR3 regions. Using the HTBI primer set, a first-round RT-PCR was run on the TCR CDR3. MiXCR, run by TCRdb on the multiplex PCR reads, gives a single entry per CDR3 protein. The repertoire holds around 200,000 distinct CDR3 sequences, with around 15% as singletons. This clonotype was detected ten times or more.

The sequence came from a woman aged 45-65 years with Graves' hyperthyroidism. The sequencing sample was made of blood. The rearrangement uses TRBV5-1 and TRBJ2-5, with 9 positions matching TRBD2. Here the CDR3 DNA reads TGCGCCAGCAGTTTGCTAGCGGGGTCCCCGGAGACCCAGTACTTC. It translates to CASSLLAGSPETQYF.